This T cell receptor (beta chain) was sequenced in a study of blood T cell repertoires in COVID-19. The overall study: PBMCs, B-cell-depleted T cells, or T cells were the source of the cDNA or gDNA that made up the material.

Under the authors' procedure: Estimates of nucleated cell counts were drawn from the amplification of reference gene primers. Sequencing was performed with immunoSEQ multiplex PCR; in TCRdb, only in-frame clones are kept and a portion is missing. V and J calls and clone size come straight from that table; D and trimming were deduced from the DNA. The data show about 150,000 clones, about 86% seen once. This clone was counted once. What was sequenced was peripheral blood. This clonotype was obtained from a woman in her 70s with acute or convalescent COVID-19.

This CDR3 reads CASSQDRGVSYEQYF. CDR3 bases: TGTGCCAGCAGCCAAGATCGGGGAGTCTCCTACGAGCAGTACTTC. The chain employs TRBV3-1 (or the pseudogene TRBV3-2) and TRBJ2-7; a weak D match, TRBD2 (5 bases). Germline assignment: CDR1 LGHDT and CDR2 YNNKEL (reference sequence). Trimming stripped 0 bases from V and 0 bases from J, with 9 bases between. This CDR3 is built from 15 residues.